This T cell receptor beta chain was retrieved from a study of cytomegalovirus exposure and HLA in healthy donors. Amplification used 60 Vbeta primers and 13 Jbeta primers. Using immunoSEQ multiplex PCR, the repertoire was profiled, and TCRdb retains in-frame clones only, with some absent. The sample records roughly 120,000 clones, roughly four fifths being singletons. Germline V gene sequence: CDR1 SGHVS, CDR2 FQNEAQ. V was cut by 4 bases and J by 8 bases, with 5 bases left in between. The CDR3 has 11 amino acids. The specimen was PBMCs. The receptor was derived from a male donor in good health and CMV-seropositive. The chain employs TRBV7-8 and TRBJ2-2; D call uncertain. The CDR3 here is CASSSPGELFF. CDR3 sequence (DNA): TGTGCCAGCAGCTCCCCGGGGGAGCTGTTTTTT. Supplemented by reference TRBV7-8 and TRBJ2-2, the full variable domain reads GAGVSQSPRYKVAKRGQDVALRCDPISGHVSLFWYQQALGQGPEFLTYFQNEAQLDKSGLPSDRFFAERPEGSVSTLKIQRTQQEDSAVYLCASSSPGELFFGEGSRLTVL.